This T cell receptor beta chain was documented in a study of radiation and T cells in renal cell carcinoma. The method was immunoSEQ multiplex PCR; TCRdb's version includes in-frame clones alone and lacks a portion of them. Counted here are some 80,000 clones, around 85% occurring once; the ten biggest clones make up roughly 20%. Time point meaning: blood 2 weeks post-SBRT. Treatment noted: 15 Gy SBRT to primary tumor, nephrectomy 4 weeks later. Germline-derived CDR1 and CDR2 are LNHDA and SQIVND (reference sequence). Trimming took off 4 bases at V and 3 bases at J, with 22 bases between the two ends. The CDR3 is 17 residues long. Only one count was recorded for this clone.

Sequencing was performed on blood, taken from a patient whose treatment included radiotherapy and nephrectomy. V usage is TRBV19 and J usage is TRBJ2-7; perhaps D is TRBD1 or TRBD2 (5 bases each). This receptor was taken from a woman aged 50 to 60 with renal cell carcinoma. CDR3 sequence reads: CASSKGTMGSGFYEQYF. The CDR3 DNA is TGTGCCAGTAGTAAGGGGACGATGGGTTCTGGTTTCTACGAGCAGTACTTC. Using reference TRBV19 and TRBJ2-7 for the parts outside the CDR3, the full variable domain is DGGITQSPKYLFRKEGQNVTLSCEQNLNHDAMYWYRQDPGQGLRLIYYSQIVNDFQKGDIAEGYSVSREKKESFPLTVTSAQKNPTAFYLCASSKGTMGSGFYEQYFGPGTRLTVT.